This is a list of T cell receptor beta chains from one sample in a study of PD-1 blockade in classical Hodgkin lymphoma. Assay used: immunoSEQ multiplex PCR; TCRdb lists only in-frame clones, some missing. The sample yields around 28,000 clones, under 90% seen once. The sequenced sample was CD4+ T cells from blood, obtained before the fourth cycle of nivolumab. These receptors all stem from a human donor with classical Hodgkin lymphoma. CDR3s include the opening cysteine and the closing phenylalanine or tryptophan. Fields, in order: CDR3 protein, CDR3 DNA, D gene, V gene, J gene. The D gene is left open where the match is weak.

cdr3_aa: CASSQLAGADNEQFF
cdr3_nt: TGTGCCAGCAGCCAACTAGCGGGGGCCGACAATGAGCAGTTCTTC
d_call: TRBD2
v_call: TRBV9
j_call: TRBJ2-1

cdr3_aa: CASSWGTGELFF
cdr3_nt: TGCGCCAGCAGCTGGGGGACCGGGGAGCTGTTTTTT
d_call: .
v_call: TRBV5-1
j_call: TRBJ2-2

cdr3_aa: CASSLDDRVGNQPQHF
cdr3_nt: TGTGCCAGCAGCTTAGATGACAGGGTAGGCAATCAGCCCCAGCATTTT
d_call: TRBD1
v_call: TRBV7-9
j_call: TRBJ1-5

cdr3_aa: CASSPLSFGWGVHTEAFF
cdr3_nt: TGTGCCAGCTCACCATTAAGTTTTGGCTGGGGGGTTCACACTGAAGCTTTCTTT
d_call: .
v_call: TRBV18
j_call: TRBJ1-1

cdr3_aa: CASSLSGGRYYEQYF
cdr3_nt: TGTGCCAGCAGCTTAAGCGGGGGGCGTTACTACGAGCAGTACTTC
d_call: TRBD2
v_call: TRBV7-9
j_call: TRBJ2-7

cdr3_aa: CASSLAGGAGTEAFF
cdr3_nt: TGTGCCAGCAGCTTAGCAGGGGGCGCGGGGACTGAAGCTTTCTTT
d_call: TRBD1
v_call: TRBV7-2
j_call: TRBJ1-1

cdr3_aa: CASGGGTGPQETQYF
cdr3_nt: TGTGCCAGTGGAGGGGGGACAGGGCCACAAGAGACCCAGTACTTC
d_call: TRBD1
v_call: TRBV19
j_call: TRBJ2-5

cdr3_aa: CASSYFSATYEQYF
cdr3_nt: TGTGCCAGCAGTTACTTCTCCGCTACCTACGAGCAGTACTTC
d_call: .
v_call: TRBV6-6
j_call: TRBJ2-7

cdr3_aa: CASGTRTGEKLFF
cdr3_nt: TGTGCCAGCGGAACCAGAACAGGGGAAAAACTGTTTTTT
d_call: .
v_call: TRBV2
j_call: TRBJ1-4

cdr3_aa: CASTRWTSYNSPLHF
cdr3_nt: TGTGCCAGCACCCGGTGGACCTCCTATAATTCACCCCTCCACTTT
d_call: .
v_call: TRBV27
j_call: TRBJ1-6

cdr3_aa: CASSQDIGGGGRETQYF
cdr3_nt: TGTGCCAGCAGCCAAGATATCGGGGGGGGCGGACGGGAGACCCAGTACTTC
d_call: TRBD2
v_call: TRBV4-2
j_call: TRBJ2-5

cdr3_aa: CASTTGGRDQPQHF
cdr3_nt: TGTGCCAGCACCACCGGGGGGAGAGATCAGCCCCAGCATTTT
d_call: .
v_call: TRBV28
j_call: TRBJ1-5